What follows are 5 T cell receptor beta chains derived from one specimen sequenced in a study of T cell responses to AZD1222 COVID-19 vaccine (dated by TCRdb to about 2021). Reading the label with the study, this specimen's time point is: baseline before first vaccination. The library was produced with the immunoSEQ multiplex PCR assay. The source is immuneACCESS, and TCRdb retained only in-frame sequences with V and J called. Part of the clones is not carried over; for the studies checked, unresolved V genes explain less than half of this, and the remainder is unexplained. The sample records 90,000 to 120,000 clones, approximately 90% of which are singletons. The ten largest clones capture around 20% of the sample. Sequencing was performed on peripheral blood, taken on day 0 of AZD1222 vaccination. The source of these receptors is an adult in good health.

This rearrangement joins TRBV12-5 to TRBJ2-1, with D uncertain. The CDR3 has 14 amino acids. Trimming took 7 bases from V and 6 from J, leaving 16 bases between them. Germline V CDR1 and CDR2: LGHNT, FRNRAP. The DNA for the CDR3 is TGTGCTAGTGCCGCCAGAAGATCCCCCAATGAGCAGTTCTTC. The encoded protein is CASAARRSPNEQFF. Together with reference TRBV12-5 and TRBJ2-1, the CDR3 gives the full variable domain: DARVTQTPRHKVTEMGQEVTMRCQPILGHNTVFWYRQTMMQGLELLAYFRNRAPLDDSGMPKDRFSAEMPDATLATLKIQPSEPRDSAVYFCASAARRSPNEQFFGPGTRLTVL.

This chain joins TRBV29-1 and TRBJ1-3; 9 bases agree with TRBD1. The junction had 4 bases not matched to a gene; V was cut back by 2 bases and J by 8 bases. This CDR3 is 13 amino acids long. Germline loops: CDR1 SQVTM, CDR2 ANQGSEA. CDR3: CSVEHRGLDTIYF. CDR3 DNA sequence: TGCAGCGTTGAACACAGGGGGCTTGACACCATATATTTT.

This rearrangement joins TRBV19 to TRBJ2-7; the D gene is possibly TRBD1 (5 bases). The V end lost 6 bases, the J end lost 6 bases, and 12 bases lay between the germline ends. There are 12 residues in the CDR3. Germline CDR1 is LNHDA and CDR2 is SQIVND (reference sequence). CDR3 in DNA: TGTGCCAGTAGCGGACAACCCACCGAGCAGTACTTC. It specifies CASSGQPTEQYF.

The chain links TRBV11-2 to TRBJ1-2, with D perhaps matching TRBD1 (6 bases). The V gene lost 3 bases and the J gene lost 4 bases, with 9 bases spanning the gap. This CDR3 is built from 13 residues. Per the germline V gene, CDR1 is SGHAT and CDR2 is FQNNGV. As DNA, the CDR3 is TGTGCCAGCAGCTTTGGGGGGCCCTATGGCTACACCTTC. Its protein product is CASSFGGPYGYTF.

This chain links TRBV7-2 with TRBJ2-7; possibly TRBD1 for D (5 bases). Per germline, CDR1 SGHTA and CDR2 FQGNSA. The V gene lost 4 bases and the J gene lost 0 bases, with 10 bases spanning the gap. There are 14 residues in the CDR3. CDR3 loop: CASSSQVSSYEQYF. CDR3 DNA sequence: TGTGCCAGCAGCTCACAGGTCTCCTCCTACGAGCAGTACTTC.